The 3 T cell receptor beta chains reported below all come from one sample, sequenced in a study of cytomegalovirus exposure and HLA in healthy donors. PCR involved 60 Vbeta and 13 Jbeta primers. TCRdb keeps only in-frame clones here, not all; method: immunoSEQ multiplex PCR. The sample lists some 210,000 clones, around 83% seen once, with about 9.4% in the top ten. The sequenced sample was PBMCs. These receptors were obtained from a woman aged 50 to 60 in good health and CMV-seropositive.

The rearrangement uses TRBV6-5 and TRBJ2-7; 9 nucleotides match TRBD1. This CDR3 is built from 13 residues. Germline V gene lookup returns CDR1 MNHEY and CDR2 SVGAGI. V lost 6 bases to trimming and J lost 2 bases; unmatched junction nucleotides: 2. CDR3 nucleotide sequence: TGTGCCAGCAGGAGGACAGGGGCCTACGAGCAGTACTTC. Its translation is CASRRTGAYEQYF.

This clone turned up a few times. The genes are TRBV5-5 and TRBJ1-4; 7 bases fit TRBD1. This CDR3 is 15 amino acids long. Germline V gene data show CDR1 as SGHKS and CDR2 as YYEKEE (reference sequence). With 4 bases clipped from V and 5 bases from J, the junction kept 8 bases outside the gene matches. CDR3 loop: CASSQTPGQNEKLFF. DNA for the CDR3: TGTGCCAGCAGCCAGACCCCGGGACAGAATGAAAAACTGTTTTTT.

The chain is built from TRBV7-6 and TRBJ1-1; D call uncertain. Germline V gene sequence: CDR1 SGHVS, CDR2 FNYEAQ. This CDR3 contains 14 residues. Trimming stripped 1 base from V and 2 bases from J, with 8 bases between. CDR3 loop: CASSLVEGNTEAFF. The CDR3 DNA follows: TGTGCCAGCAGCTTAGTCGAGGGCAACACTGAAGCTTTCTTT.